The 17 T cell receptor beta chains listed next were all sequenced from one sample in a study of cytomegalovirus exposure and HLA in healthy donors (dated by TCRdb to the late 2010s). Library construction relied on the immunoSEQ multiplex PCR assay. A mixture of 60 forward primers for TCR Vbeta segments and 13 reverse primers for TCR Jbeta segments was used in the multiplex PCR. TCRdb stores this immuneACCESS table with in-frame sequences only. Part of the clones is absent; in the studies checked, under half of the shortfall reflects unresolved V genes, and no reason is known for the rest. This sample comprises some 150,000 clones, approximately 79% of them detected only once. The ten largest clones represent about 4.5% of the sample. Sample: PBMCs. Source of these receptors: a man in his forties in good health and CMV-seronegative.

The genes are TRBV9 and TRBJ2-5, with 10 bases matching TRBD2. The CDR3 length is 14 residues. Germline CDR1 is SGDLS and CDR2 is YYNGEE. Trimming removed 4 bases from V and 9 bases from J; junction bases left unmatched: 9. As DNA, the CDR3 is TGTGCCAGCAGCATCAGCGGGGGGGACTTAGCCCAGTACTTC. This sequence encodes CASSISGGDLAQYF.

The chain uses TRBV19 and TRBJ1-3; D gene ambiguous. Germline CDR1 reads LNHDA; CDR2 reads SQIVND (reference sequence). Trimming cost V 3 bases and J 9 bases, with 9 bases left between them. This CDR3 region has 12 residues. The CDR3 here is CASSIRGSTIYF. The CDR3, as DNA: TGTGCCAGTAGTATTCGAGGGAGCACCATATATTTT.

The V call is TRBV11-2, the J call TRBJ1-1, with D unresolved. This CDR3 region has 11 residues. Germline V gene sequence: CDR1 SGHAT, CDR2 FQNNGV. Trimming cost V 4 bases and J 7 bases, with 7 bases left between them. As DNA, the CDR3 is TGTGCCAGCAGCTCCCTTGTTGAAGCTTTCTTT. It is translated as CASSSLVEAFF.

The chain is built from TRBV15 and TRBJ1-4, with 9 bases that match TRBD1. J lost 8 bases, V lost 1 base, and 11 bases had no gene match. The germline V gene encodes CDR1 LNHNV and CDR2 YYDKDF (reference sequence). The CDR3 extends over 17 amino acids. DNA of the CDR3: TGTGCCACCAGCAGAGGGGGGCCGGGACAGGGAGAAGAAAAACTGTTTTTT. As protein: CATSRGGPGQGEEKLFF.

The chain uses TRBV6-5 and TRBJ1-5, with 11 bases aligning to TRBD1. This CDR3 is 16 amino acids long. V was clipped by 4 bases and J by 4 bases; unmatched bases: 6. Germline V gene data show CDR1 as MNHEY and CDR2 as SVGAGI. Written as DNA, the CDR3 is TGTGCCAGCAGTTCATCCGGGACAGGGGGAAATCAGCCCCAGCATTTT. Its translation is CASSSSGTGGNQPQHF.

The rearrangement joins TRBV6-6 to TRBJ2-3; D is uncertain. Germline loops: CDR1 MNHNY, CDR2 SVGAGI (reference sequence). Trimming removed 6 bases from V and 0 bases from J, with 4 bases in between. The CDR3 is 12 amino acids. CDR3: CASRLSTDTQYF. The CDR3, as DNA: TGTGCCAGCAGGTTAAGCACAGATACGCAGTATTTT.

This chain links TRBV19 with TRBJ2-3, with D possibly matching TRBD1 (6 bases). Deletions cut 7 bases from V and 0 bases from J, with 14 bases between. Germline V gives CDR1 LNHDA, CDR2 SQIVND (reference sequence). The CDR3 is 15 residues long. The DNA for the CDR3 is TGTGCCAGTAAGCCGAGGACAGTTAGCACAGATACGCAGTATTTT. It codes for CASKPRTVSTDTQYF.

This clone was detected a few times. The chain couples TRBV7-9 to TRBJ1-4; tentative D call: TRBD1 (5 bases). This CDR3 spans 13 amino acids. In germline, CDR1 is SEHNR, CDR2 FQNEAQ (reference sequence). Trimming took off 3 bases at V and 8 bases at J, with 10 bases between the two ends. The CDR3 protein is CASSLPGREKLFF. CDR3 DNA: TGTGCCAGCAGCTTGCCAGGGAGGGAAAAACTGTTTTTT.

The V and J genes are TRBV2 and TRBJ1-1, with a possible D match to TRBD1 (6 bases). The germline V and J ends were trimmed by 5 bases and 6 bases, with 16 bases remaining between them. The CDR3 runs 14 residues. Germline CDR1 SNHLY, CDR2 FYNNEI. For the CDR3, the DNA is TGTGCCAGCAGTTACAGGGAATCAATGTCTGAAGCTTTCTTT. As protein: CASSYRESMSEAFF.

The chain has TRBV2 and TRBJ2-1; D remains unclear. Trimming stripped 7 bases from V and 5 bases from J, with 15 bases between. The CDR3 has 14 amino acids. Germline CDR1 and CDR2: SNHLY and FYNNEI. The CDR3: CASTAATYDNEQFF. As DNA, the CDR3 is TGTGCCAGCACCGCGGCGACTTACGACAATGAGCAGTTCTTC.

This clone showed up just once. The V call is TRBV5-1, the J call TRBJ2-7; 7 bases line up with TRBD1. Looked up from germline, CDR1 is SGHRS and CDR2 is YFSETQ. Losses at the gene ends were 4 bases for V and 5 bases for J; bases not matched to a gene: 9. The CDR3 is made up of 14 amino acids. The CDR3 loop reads CASSLNRGLDEQYF. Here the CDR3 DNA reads TGCGCCAGCAGCCTTAACAGGGGTTTGGACGAGCAGTACTTC.

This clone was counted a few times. The chain's CDR3 is CFTGGAYGYTF. In nucleotides, the CDR3 is TGTTTCACAGGGGGCGCGTATGGCTACACCTTC. The chain joins TRBV6-6 to TRBJ1-2; 9 bases agree with TRBD1. This CDR3 is built from 11 residues. Germline V gene lookup returns CDR1 MNHNY and CDR2 SVGAGI (reference sequence).

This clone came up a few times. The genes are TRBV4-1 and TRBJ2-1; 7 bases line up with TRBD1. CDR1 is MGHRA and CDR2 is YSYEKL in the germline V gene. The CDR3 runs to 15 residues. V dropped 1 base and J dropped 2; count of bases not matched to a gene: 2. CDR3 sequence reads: CASSQGGTAYNEQFF. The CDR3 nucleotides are TGCGCCAGCAGCCAAGGAGGGACAGCCTACAATGAGCAGTTCTTC.

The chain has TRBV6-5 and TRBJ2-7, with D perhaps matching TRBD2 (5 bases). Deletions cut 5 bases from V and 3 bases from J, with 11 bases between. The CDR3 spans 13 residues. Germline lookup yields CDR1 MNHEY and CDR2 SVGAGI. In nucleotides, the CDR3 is TGTGCCAGCAGTGAAGCGGTGGTCTACGAGCAGTACTTC. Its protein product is CASSEAVVYEQYF.

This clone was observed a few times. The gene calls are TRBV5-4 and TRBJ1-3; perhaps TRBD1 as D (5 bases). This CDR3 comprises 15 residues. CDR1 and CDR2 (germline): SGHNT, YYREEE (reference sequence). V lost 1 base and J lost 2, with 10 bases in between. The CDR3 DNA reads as TGTGCCAGCAGCTTGTCACAGGCCCCTGGAAACACCATATATTTT. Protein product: CASSLSQAPGNTIYF.

The CDR3: CASSQGQSYGYTF. DNA of the CDR3: TGTGCCAGCAGCCAGGGACAGTCCTATGGCTACACCTTC. This sequence joins TRBV2 and TRBJ1-2; 7 bases fit TRBD1. Germline trimming cut 6 bases from V and 4 bases from J; bases unmatched to any gene: 5. There are 13 residues in the CDR3. Germline CDR1 SNHLY, CDR2 FYNNEI.

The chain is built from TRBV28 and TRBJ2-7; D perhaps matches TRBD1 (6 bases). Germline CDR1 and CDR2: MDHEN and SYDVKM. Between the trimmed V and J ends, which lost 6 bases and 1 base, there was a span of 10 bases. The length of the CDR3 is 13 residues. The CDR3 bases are TGTGCCAGCAGGTCAGGGGTGTCCTACGAGCAGTACTTC. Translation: CASRSGVSYEQYF. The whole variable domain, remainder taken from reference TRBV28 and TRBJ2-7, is DVKVTQSSRYLVKRTGEKVFLECVQDMDHENMFWYRQDPGLGLRLIYFSYDVKMKEKGDIPEGYSVSREKKERFSLILESASTNQTSMYLCASRSGVSYEQYFGPGTRLTVT.